This note documents a single T cell receptor beta chain sequence. This specimen comes from a study of blood T cell repertoires in COVID-19. At the level of the study: Acute and convalescent COVID-19 specimens originated in the United States, Italy and Spain. PBMCs, B-cell-depleted T cells, or T cells were the source of the cDNA or gDNA that made up the material.

Germline loops: CDR1 LGHNA, CDR2 YNFKEQ. This CDR3 is built from 15 residues. V lost 0 bases and J lost 8; bases outside the gene matches: 8. Original data processing: Amplification with reference gene primers provided the estimates of nucleated cell counts. Assay used: immunoSEQ multiplex PCR; TCRdb lists only in-frame clones, some missing. Clonal size and the V and J genes are those of that table, whereas D and trimming came from the DNA. Among over 200,000 clones, 80% were seen once, and the ten largest hold 4% to 5.5%. Sequencing was carried out using peripheral blood. The chain employs TRBV4-2 and TRBJ1-1, with 8 bases matching TRBD1. The sequence was obtained from a human donor in a cohort sampled during active COVID-19. The CDR3 spells CASSQDSPGGKEAFF. CDR3 DNA: TGTGCCAGCAGCCAAGATTCTCCAGGGGGCAAAGAAGCTTTCTTT.